This TCR beta chain was recovered during a study of cytomegalovirus exposure and HLA in healthy donors (dated by TCRdb to the late 2010s). For the wider study: An earlier analysis of approximately 550 of the donors reported more than 250 Gb of sequence data and 117 million unique TCR beta sequences from about 179 million T cells. An early release covering over 500 HLA-typed donors comprised around 300 gigabases of sequencing data and tens of millions of unique TCR sequences. Of the roughly 410 genotyped donors, less than 90% were placed in the genetic ancestry cluster associated with self-reported Caucasian donors. The study was designed to test whether signatures of past pathogen exposure could be identified by cataloging public T cell receptors. The T cell repertoires of 670 or so subjects were profiled by immunosequencing and related to cytomegalovirus serostatus. Besides the first cohort of 500 to 700 subjects, a separate validation cohort made up of 90 to 150 different subjects was used. The study combined high-throughput TCR immunosequencing, statistical association of individual TCRs with disease status, and machine learning to predict cytomegalovirus infection status. A later analysis re-examined previously published TCR beta repertoires from over 500 donors and added high-resolution HLA genotyping to investigate patterns of TCR occurrence. The later analysis used no new phenotypic data to find candidate immune exposures, relying instead on TCR beta sequences and their occurrence across donors. An earlier analysis of 587 of the donors used high-throughput TCR beta sequencing to judge whether each TCR beta V gene segment behaved as functional or pseudogenic. Donor age, sex, ethnicity and CMV serostatus were compiled alongside the repertoire data. Genome-wide SNP genotypes for about three fifths of the roughly 670 donors were used in a later genetic analysis, which treated that subset as a discovery cohort. All discovery cohort repertoires had been generated on a single sequencing platform. HLA typing covered class I and class II loci at four-digit resolution. Typing coverage differed by locus: A, B, C, DRB1 and DQB1 were typed in roughly 629-630 donors, DQA1 in 500 to 550, DPA1 in nearly 610, and DPB1 in 472. About five DR-DQ haplotypes were treated as single units for association and clustering because of strong linkage in the cohort. Among around 400 genotyped donors of the cohort, an average of approximately 240,000 unique TCR beta nucleotide sequences was sequenced per donor, of which about 18% were non-productive. Summary of the overall study and its limitations: In vitro tests confirmed that a few of the cytomegalovirus-associated TCR beta chains recognize cytomegalovirus antigens. In a later analysis, HLA-associated TCR beta chains were found to be more clonally expanded and to have lower generation probabilities than equally common non-associated chains. A later analysis found that TCR association rates varied across HLA loci, with DRB1 alleles showing the most associated TCRs and HLA-C alleles the fewest. This cohort had only TCR beta chains sequenced, and the lack of alpha or paired-chain data limited which features could be detected. A later analysis reported that several top co-occurrence clusters appeared linked to parvovirus B19, influenza, CMV and Epstein-Barr virus. In an earlier analysis of about 600 of the donors, most TCR beta V segments appeared in productive rearrangements about 90% or about 30% of the time, broadly matching IMGT annotations. A later genetic analysis associated a missense DCLRE1C variant with V-gene and J-gene trimming of TCR beta chains, and an independent cohort replicated the association. The study gave a list of about 170 TCR beta chains associated with cytomegalovirus. According to the authors, the approach could potentially be generalized to other disease states and immunological phenotypes. Because HLA typing was unavailable for some donors at each locus, only the typed subset was used in association tests. At a false discovery rate of 0.05, a later analysis linked fewer than 20,000 TCR beta sequences to specific HLA alleles. A further reported finding was that TCR beta sequences accurately predicted the HLA-A and HLA-B alleles for most subjects in the first cohort. Presence/absence analyses assumed roughly uniform sequencing depth across donors, an assumption that may not hold. The classifier was reported to diagnose cytomegalovirus status with high specificity and sensitivity in both the original cohort and the validation cohort. In a later genetic analysis, fewer N-insertions in productive TCRs were reported among donors in an Asian-associated ancestry cluster than the roughly 640-donor mean. Most TCR sequences were observed very rarely across donors, whereas some public TCRs were present in many individuals. The sequencing pipeline was judged likely to have produced a cluster of highly shared sequence variants as a technical artifact. CMV serostatus was the only immune exposure information available for the cohort. Roughly 15 rarely observed V segments, including chromosome 9 orphons, were excluded from the earlier analysis of approximately 500 of the donors because counts were too low. According to a later analysis, most CMV-associated TCR beta chains appeared to be HLA-restricted, and the HLA associations seemed to be driven largely by CMV exposure. Strong co-occurrence of HLA alleles, especially DR and DQ, made assigning TCR associations to individual alleles difficult. Linkage disequilibrium might explain the correlated functional status among segregating V segments, but an unknown experimental factor could not be ruled out.

The cohort comprised under 700 healthy bone marrow donors. At the time of sampling, all cohort members were nominally healthy, though unrecorded immune exposures were likely present. The donor was CMV seronegative and belonged to the group of 320 or so seronegative cohort members. A peripheral blood sample was collected from each donor, and TCR beta sequencing was performed on peripheral blood mononuclear cells. The Qiagen DNeasy Blood Extraction Kit was used to extract genomic DNA from the blood cell samples. Libraries came from the immunoSEQ multiplex PCR assay. The multiplex PCR relied on a mix of 60 forward primers for TCR Vbeta segments and 13 reverse primers for TCR Jbeta segments. The CDR3 region of rearranged TCR beta genes was amplified from genomic DNA with a multiplex PCR assay. The amplified TCR beta libraries were sequenced on the Illumina HiSeq System as 87-base-pair reads. Processing in the source paper ran as follows. A later analysis counted tens of millions of unique TCR beta chains across the 600 to 850 repertoires, and roughly 9.9 million of these chains were shared by at least two donors. Raw reads were error-corrected and collapsed into unique sequences by a nearest-neighbor algorithm in which closely related sequences were merged to remove PCR and sequencing errors. To assign V, D and J gene segments, CDR3 sequences were aligned to IMGT reference sequences. For a sequence to be retained, at least a six-nucleotide match to both a V gene segment and a J gene segment was required. Rearrangements were called productive when the CDR3 lacked stop codons and stayed in frame with V and J; all others were non-productive. CDR3 was defined by IMGT convention, running from the second conserved V-encoded cysteine to the conserved J-encoded phenylalanine. In an earlier analysis of around 540 of the donors, sequences lacking an unambiguous match to a single V gene segment were excluded. In an earlier analysis of approximately 500 of the donors, a V segment was called functional when productive rearrangements were above 56.7%, and segregating when the standard deviation between donors exceeded 5%. A statistical classification framework was built to diagnose cytomegalovirus status from the catalog of TCR beta chain sequences. A later analysis assigned V and J genes by comparing TCR nucleotide sequences with IMGT/GENE-DB human TR gene sequences. A later analysis assigned CDR3 sequences and most-parsimonious VDJ recombination scenarios with the TCRdist pipeline. In a later analysis, every TCR beta chain was defined by the combination of its CDR3 amino acid sequence and its V-gene family, and reads without a unique V-gene family were dropped. As a way to deal with suspected cross-contamination and a sequencing artifact, a later analysis dropped roughly 600 nucleotide sequences that were highly shared and had low generation probability. For each public chain, a later analysis derived a clonal expansion index from normalized ranks of inferred template counts within each repertoire. In a later analysis, generation probabilities were computed using a VDJ recombination model fitted to out-of-frame rearrangements, and the results were checked against IGoR. A later analysis scored TCR-TCR, TCR-HLA and TCR-CMV co-occurrence with hypergeometric tests, applying a repertoire-size bias correction to TCR pairs. False discovery rates were estimated in a later analysis by permuting HLA or CMV assignments 20 times. In a later analysis, co-occurring TCRs were grouped using DBSCAN, and TCRdist sequence similarity was added for clustering within HLA-allele-positive subsets. Repertoires with fewer than 30,000 or more than 120,000 public chains, plus five repertoires with anomalous nucleotide sharing, were excluded from co-occurrence clustering. TCRdb holds this immuneACCESS table with in-frame rearrangements only. Some clones are missing; in checked studies, unresolved V genes explain under half, and the rest has no known cause. From that table come the V and J calls and clone size; the DNA was used to work out D and trimming. The table for this sample records about 130,000 clones. The top ten clonotypes cover 1.5% to 2% of the sample.

As for this clone: Which antigen it targets is not known.

The sample comprised PBMCs. The TCR originated in a man between 18 and 35 years old in good health and CMV-seronegative.

CDR3 protein: CASSPFLGPHQPQHF. Read as DNA, the sequence is TGTGCCAGTAGCCCTTTCTTGGGGCCTCATCAGCCCCAGCATTTT. This chain is built from TRBV19 and TRBJ1-5; possibly the D gene is TRBD1, per 5 matching bases. In the germline V gene (reference sequence), CDR1 corresponds to LNHDA and CDR2 to SQIVND. The CDR3 measures 15 amino acids from cysteine to phenylalanine. Left in the record is the CDR3 DNA by itself, 45 bases read in frame from the first base. A distance of 17 bases separates the germline ends of V and J, which lose 6 bases and 5 bases respectively.